A selection of T cell receptor beta chains follows, all from one sample in a study of T cells in Graves' hyperthyroidism and ophthalmopathy. MiXCR was run by TCRdb on the multiplex PCR reads, yielding one entry per CDR3 protein. The profile covers around 620,000 distinct CDR3 sequences, with approximately 15% appearing a single time and roughly 7% taken by the ten largest. Source material: blood. The receptors here all came from a woman aged 18-29 years with Graves' ophthalmopathy. Both conserved end residues are trimmed from each CDR3. Fields, in order: clone size, V gene, J gene, CDR3 protein. Rows give clone size only sometimes, using once, few, many, or a class for an expanded clone.

size: few
V: TRBV12-3/TRBV12-4
J: TRBJ1-5
CDR3: ASSFGGASQPQH

size: many
V: TRBV13
J: TRBJ2-7
CDR3: ASSLGVAAPSYEQY

size: .
V: TRBV9
J: TRBJ2-2
CDR3: ASRGLSGTNTGELF

size: .
V: TRBV27
J: TRBJ1-5
CDR3: ASSLKAGTGGEVSNQPQH

size: few
V: TRBV7-9
J: TRBJ1-2
CDR3: ASSLVVLYGYT

size: many
V: TRBV27
J: TRBJ2-7
CDR3: ASSSRQGLSYEQY

size: many
V: TRBV2
J: TRBJ1-5
CDR3: ASSEAQGNQPQH

size: few
V: TRBV19
J: TRBJ1-5
CDR3: ASSIGGSHGAQH

size: many
V: TRBV7-8
J: TRBJ2-1
CDR3: ASSLQPGNYNEQF

size: .
V: TRBV15
J: TRBJ2-7
CDR3: ATSRLSGESYEQY

size: many
V: TRBV11-1
J: TRBJ2-1
CDR3: ASSSGYSGWHNEQF

size: many
V: TRBV20-1
J: TRBJ2-7
CDR3: SASPGGFSYEQY

size: few
V: TRBV30
J: TRBJ1-1
CDR3: AWSVLRDRGLDTEAF

size: .
V: TRBV4-3
J: TRBJ2-2
CDR3: ASSHLESGELF

size: .
V: TRBV7-9
J: TRBJ1-1
CDR3: ASSLVASKGQGRREAF

size: .
V: TRBV24-1
J: TRBJ2-7
CDR3: ATSAGGASSYEQY

size: many
V: TRBV2
J: TRBJ1-3
CDR3: ASRAGSGNTIY

size: many
V: TRBV7-9
J: TRBJ1-2
CDR3: ASSPRTGGGYGYT

size: .
V: TRBV5-6
J: TRBJ1-6
CDR3: ASSLARKAESPLH

size: few
V: TRBV18
J: TRBJ2-5
CDR3: ASSAGLAGRETQY

size: many
V: TRBV2
J: TRBJ2-5
CDR3: ASRGLEETQY

size: many
V: TRBV30
J: TRBJ2-2
CDR3: AWSTGVNTGELF

size: many
V: TRBV7-2
J: TRBJ2-1
CDR3: ASSFRFNDEQF

size: .
V: TRBV10-3
J: TRBJ2-2
CDR3: ASSYGQGRTGELF

size: .
V: TRBV28
J: TRBJ2-5
CDR3: ASSFPATGGEETQY

size: .
V: TRBV24-1
J: TRBJ1-2
CDR3: ATSDSGGYGYT

size: few
V: TRBV28
J: TRBJ1-1
CDR3: ASRFIQGGEAF

size: .
V: TRBV9
J: TRBJ2-1
CDR3: ASSVPLGAGENEQF

size: .
V: TRBV5-1
J: TRBJ1-4
CDR3: ASSLAGTGDTEKLF

size: few
V: TRBV9
J: TRBJ1-3
CDR3: ASSVHASGSSGNTIY

size: many
V: TRBV28
J: TRBJ1-1
CDR3: ASSSPAARGVDTEAF

size: many
V: TRBV6-2/TRBV6-3
J: TRBJ2-1
CDR3: ASSYGAVSSYNEQF

size: few
V: TRBV4-2
J: TRBJ2-7
CDR3: ASSSSGTGPYEQY

size: .
V: TRBV5-1
J: TRBJ2-2
CDR3: ASSLAGQGNTGELF

size: .
V: TRBV5-1
J: TRBJ1-2
CDR3: ASSSLGGPGILYGYT

size: .
V: TRBV4-2
J: TRBJ2-1
CDR3: ASSPPSVNEQF

size: .
V: TRBV20-1
J: TRBJ2-5
CDR3: SARLILVASGQQETQY

size: .
V: TRBV18
J: TRBJ2-2
CDR3: ASSPRTGVNTGELF

size: many
V: TRBV29-1
J: TRBJ2-3
CDR3: SVDGLVTDTQY

size: few
V: TRBV27
J: TRBJ1-4
CDR3: ASGWREDEKLF

size: few
V: TRBV10-3
J: TRBJ1-1
CDR3: AISESRTGEKAF

size: .
V: TRBV20-1
J: TRBJ2-1
CDR3: SARVTFGEKRGDYNEQF

size: many
V: TRBV4-1
J: TRBJ1-1
CDR3: ASSHNRGEAEAF

size: many
V: TRBV18
J: TRBJ2-7
CDR3: ASSPPGSQLAGVGEQY

size: many
V: TRBV30
J: TRBJ1-6
CDR3: ALDPGGSAPLH

size: many
V: TRBV6-1
J: TRBJ1-5
CDR3: ASSEQTGANQPQH

size: few
V: TRBV12-3/TRBV12-4
J: TRBJ1-1
CDR3: AGSRTGARGTEAF

size: many
V: TRBV11-3
J: TRBJ2-1
CDR3: ASSLDGLAGLSSYNEQF

size: .
V: TRBV7-2
J: TRBJ2-1
CDR3: ASSTGTSGIYNEQF

size: few
V: TRBV2
J: TRBJ1-5
CDR3: ASSDRLARTGKPNQPQH

size: .
V: TRBV9
J: TRBJ2-7
CDR3: ASSPTIGEQY

size: many
V: TRBV9
J: TRBJ1-5
CDR3: ASSGPTAHPGEPQH

size: few
V: TRBV7-2
J: TRBJ1-2
CDR3: ASSSYRGLNYGYT

size: many
V: TRBV28
J: TRBJ2-3
CDR3: ASSLWTSGRAQATDTQY

size: many
V: TRBV15
J: TRBJ2-5
CDR3: ATSRDSSGQETQY

size: few
V: TRBV6-1
J: TRBJ1-5
CDR3: ASSQRTWGDSSDQPQH